This entry lists 23 T cell receptor beta chains sequenced from one sample in a study of T-cell reconstitution after alpha-beta-depleted transplantation in children. The library targeted TCRbeta and was prepared with unique molecular identifiers. TCRdb fed the PCR reads into MiXCR, producing one record per CDR3 protein. The sample includes about 830,000 distinct CDR3 sequences, roughly 15% of them seen just once. Here the sequenced sample was PBMCs, mostly from graft donor cells, taken 360 days after TCRalphabeta/CD19-depleted stem cell transplant. These receptors came from a male patient younger than 18 who had a stem cell transplant for acute lymphoblastic leukemia, so the T cells may come from the graft donor.

This clonotype was detected a few times. This chain connects TRBV28 to TRBJ1-2, with D perhaps TRBD1 (5 bases). V dropped 4 bases and J dropped 8 bases, with 11 bases sitting between them. The CDR3 spans 12 residues. In germline, CDR1 is MDHEN, CDR2 SYDVKM. The CDR3 nucleotides read TGTGCCAGCAGTTCTCAGGGTGTAGGCTACACCTTC. Encoded protein: CASSSQGVGYTF.

The CDR3 DNA follows: TGTGCCAGCAAGCGCTTACCGGATACGCAGTATTTT. Its translation: CASKRLPDTQYF. The genes are TRBV11-2 and TRBJ2-3; D gene unclear. The CDR3 length is 12 residues. V was trimmed by 7 bases and J by 6 bases, leaving 11 bases between them. Per germline, CDR1 SGHAT and CDR2 FQNNGV.

The rearrangement uses TRBV5-1 and TRBJ1-2; D gene ambiguous. This CDR3 has 12 amino acids. CDR1 is SGHRS and CDR2 is YFSETQ in the germline V gene. Trimming stripped 4 bases from V and 8 bases from J, with 12 bases between. CDR3 bases: TGCGCCAGCAGCCTTGACTTGGAGGGCTACACCTTC. This gives the protein CASSLDLEGYTF.

In this sample, this clonotype turned up many times. An end of the junction differs from the germline gene, which may be a read error. The chain couples TRBV27 to TRBJ2-7, with D perhaps TRBD1 or TRBD2 (5 bases each). The germline CDR1 and CDR2 sequences are MNHEY and SMNVEV (reference sequence). The CDR3 sequence is 14 residues long. The chain's CDR3 is CASSLAGTAYEQYF. The CDR3 coding sequence is TGCGCCAGCAGCTTGGCCGGGACGGCCTACGAGCAGTACTTC.

The CDR3 loop is CSSESGSRVEQFF. CDR3 coding DNA: TGCAGTTCCGAGAGCGGGAGCAGAGTTGAGCAGTTCTTC. The chain employs TRBV20-1 and TRBJ2-1, with 8 bases that match TRBD2. V shed 8 bases, J shed 9 bases, and the junction held 12 bases outside the gene matches. This CDR3 comprises 13 residues. In germline, CDR1 is DFQATT, CDR2 SNEGSKA (reference sequence).

This clonotype was observed a few times. This rearrangement joins TRBV7-9 to TRBJ2-7, with D maybe TRBD2 (5 bases). The CDR3 covers 14 residues. The germline V and J ends were trimmed by 5 bases and 3 bases, with 14 bases remaining between them. Germline CDR1 SEHNR, CDR2 FQNEAQ (reference sequence). In nucleotides, the CDR3 is TGTGCCAGCAGCCTCGGACTTTCCGTCTACGAGCAGTACTTC. Encoded protein: CASSLGLSVYEQYF.

The genes are TRBV7-3 and TRBJ2-2; 11 bases are a match to TRBD1. This CDR3 has 15 amino acids. Trimming at V came to 5 bases and at J to 7 bases, leaving 6 bases not matched to a gene. In germline, CDR1 is SGHTA, CDR2 FQGTGA. The DNA of the CDR3 is TGTGCCAGCAGCCTAAGGACAGGGGGCAACGGGGAGCTGTTTTTT. Its translation is CASSLRTGGNGELFF.

This clonotype occurred a few times. The rearrangement joins TRBV5-1 to TRBJ2-1, with D uncertain. Germline assignment: CDR1 SGHRS and CDR2 YFSETQ. The CDR3 totals 15 residues. Between the trimmed V and J ends, which lost 3 bases and 2 bases, there was a span of 12 bases. CDR3 amino acids: CASSSPSLPYNEQFF. DNA for the CDR3: TGCGCCAGCAGCTCCCCGTCGCTCCCCTACAATGAGCAGTTCTTC.

The V gene is TRBV4-2, the J gene TRBJ2-3, with D unclear. The V end was cut by 0 bases, the J end by 9 bases, with 13 bases between. The CDR3 spans 14 residues. Looked up from germline, CDR1 is LGHNA and CDR2 is YNFKEQ. This CDR3 reads CASSQDESSPTQYF. The DNA for the CDR3 is TGTGCCAGCAGCCAAGACGAATCCAGCCCCACGCAGTATTTT.

This chain uses TRBV3-1 with TRBJ1-2, with a tentative D call TRBD1 (6 bases). The CDR3 is made up of 16 amino acids. The V end lost 4 bases, the J end lost 4 bases, and 19 bases lay between the germline ends. CDR1 and CDR2 from the germline V gene are LGHDT and YNNKEL (reference sequence). CDR3 sequence: CASSPRTAQGLYGYTF. CDR3 bases: TGTGCCAGCAGCCCCCGGACAGCCCAGGGCCTCTATGGCTACACCTTC.

The CDR3 DNA reads TGTGCCAGCAGTCCCGGGACAGGGAAATGGACAGATACGCAGTATTTT. As protein: CASSPGTGKWTDTQYF. V gene TRBV12-3 or TRBV12-4 combines with J gene TRBJ2-3, with TRBD1 identical over 9 bases. V dropped 5 bases and J dropped 3; count of bases not matched to a gene: 9. CDR3 size: 16 residues.

This sequence joins TRBV12-3 or TRBV12-4 and TRBJ2-1, with 10 positions matching TRBD2. The CDR3 consists of 15 residues. Trimming at V came to 3 bases and at J to 10 bases, leaving 9 bases not matched to a gene. The CDR3 DNA is TGTGCCAGCAGTTTTGGAGCGGGAGGGCCTTGGGAGCAGTTCTTC. It codes for CASSFGAGGPWEQFF.

This clonotype was counted only a few times. The chain combines TRBV5-1 with TRBJ2-1; D remains unclear. There are 15 residues in the CDR3. Trimming stripped 0 bases from V and 2 bases from J, with 9 bases between. Germline assignment: CDR1 SGHRS and CDR2 YFSETQ. CDR3 loop: CASSLGVFPYNEQFF. The CDR3 nucleotides are TGCGCCAGCAGCTTGGGTGTTTTCCCCTACAATGAGCAGTTCTTC.

V gene TRBV18 combines with J gene TRBJ2-7; TRBD1 matches at 7 bases. Looked up from germline, CDR1 is KGHSH and CDR2 is LQKENI. The CDR3 runs to 18 residues. V dropped 5 bases and J dropped 0; count of bases not matched to a gene: 16. CDR3 sequence reads: CASSSRQGGGFSSYEQYF. The CDR3 DNA follows: TGTGCCAGCTCATCCCGACAGGGCGGCGGGTTTAGCTCCTACGAGCAGTACTTC.

A few counts support this clonotype. The chain is built from TRBV7-6 and TRBJ2-7; 8 bases fit TRBD2. V dropped 1 base and J dropped 7; count of bases not matched to a gene: 9. Germline lookup yields CDR1 SGHVS and CDR2 FNYEAQ. CDR3 size: 15 residues. CDR3 in amino acids: CASSLVPGGPEEQYF. CDR3 DNA sequence: TGTGCCAGCAGCTTAGTTCCGGGAGGGCCGGAGGAGCAGTACTTC.

This clonotype was seen only a few times. The V call is TRBV12-3 or TRBV12-4, the J call TRBJ2-1; 13 bases are a match to TRBD2. Trimming removed 11 bases from V and 7 bases from J; junction bases left unmatched: 11. The CDR3 has 15 residues. Here the CDR3 DNA reads TGTGCCGCGAGGACTAGCGGGAGTTTAGGGAATGAGCAGTTCTTC. Its protein product is CAARTSGSLGNEQFF.

The rearrangement uses TRBV20-1 and TRBJ1-5; D is possibly TRBD1 (5 bases). V was pared by 2 bases and J by 2 bases, with 13 bases between. This CDR3 is built from 15 residues. CDR1 DFQATT and CDR2 SNEGSKA come from the germline V gene (reference sequence). Here the CDR3 DNA reads TGCAGTGCTAGAATTGAGGGGAGGGGCAATCAGCCCCAGCATTTT. This translates into CSARIEGRGNQPQHF.

This clonotype was seen a few times. The V and J genes are TRBV27 and TRBJ2-7, with 11 bases lining up with TRBD2. Germline trimming cut 3 bases from V and 1 base from J; bases unmatched to any gene: 11. This CDR3 region has 18 residues. CDR1 is MNHEY and CDR2 is SMNVEV in the germline V gene (reference sequence). The CDR3, as DNA: TGTGCCAGCAGTTTGGGGGGGGGACTAGCGGATAGTTCCTACGAGCAGTACTTC. This encodes CASSLGGGLADSSYEQYF.

The chain carries TRBV12-3 or TRBV12-4 and TRBJ2-2; no clear D. Trimming cost V 6 bases and J 7 bases, with 9 bases left between them. The CDR3 length is 12 residues. The CDR3, as DNA: TGTGCCAGCAGCCCAAACGGCGGGGAGCTGTTTTTT. Encoded protein: CASSPNGGELFF.

In its sample, this clonotype was seen a few times. J is TRBJ1-5 and V is TRBV20-1, with D unclear. Germline loops: CDR1 DFQATT, CDR2 SNEGSKA (reference sequence). Trimming left V 1 base short and J 3 bases short, with 10 bases between. This CDR3 contains 14 residues. The CDR3 region has the DNA TGCAGTGCTAGAGGCAGCCTTTTCAATCAGCCCCAGCATTTT. This codes for CSARGSLFNQPQHF.

The chain couples TRBV4-1 to TRBJ2-6; possible D gene TRBD2, 5 bases. From germline, CDR1 is MGHRA and CDR2 YSYEKL. Trimming took 4 bases from V and 0 from J, leaving 10 bases between them. The CDR3 covers 16 residues. CDR3: CASSLSGNSGANVLTF. CDR3 in DNA: TGCGCCAGCAGCCTTTCCGGGAACTCTGGGGCCAACGTCCTGACTTTC.

This chain connects TRBV12-3 or TRBV12-4 to TRBJ2-2; 11 nucleotides agree with TRBD1. CDR3 length equals 15 residues. The V gene end was trimmed by 8 bases and the J gene end by 7 bases; junction bases not matched to a gene: 9. The chain's CDR3 is CASLKDRGQVGELFF. CDR3 nucleotide sequence: TGTGCCAGCCTAAAGGACAGGGGGCAAGTCGGGGAGCTGTTTTTT.

The table lists this clonotype with a few counts. The V and J genes are TRBV5-1 and TRBJ2-5, with 13 nucleotides matching TRBD2. The ends lost 0 bases at V and 5 bases at J; junction bases unmatched: 7. The CDR3 has 17 residues. CDR1 is SGHRS, CDR2 YFSETQ, per germline. The CDR3 DNA reads as TGCGCCAGCAGCTTGGCACTAGCGGGGGGGTCCTGGGAGACCCAGTACTTC. This translates into CASSLALAGGSWETQYF.